The count of the clone carrying this T cell receptor beta chain is one. Antigen: not known. Germline trimming cut 4 bases from V and 2 bases from J; bases unmatched to any gene: 12. The CDR3 covers 17 residues. The germline gives CDR1 SGDLS, CDR2 YYNGEE. The sample belongs to a study of PD-1 blockade in classical Hodgkin lymphoma. Overall study findings and caveats: The CD4+ diversity rise by C4D1 was clearest in complete responders. The diversity seen at baseline in complete responders resembled that of newly diagnosed patients.

In every patient, relapse followed autologous stem cell transplantation, while exposure to brentuximab vedotin differed. Sequencing used immunoSEQ multiplex PCR; TCRdb keeps in-frame clones, though not all of them. The sample holds some 65,000 clones, roughly two thirds seen once. This chain connects TRBV9 to TRBJ2-7, with 10 bases fitting TRBD2. This TCR derives from a human donor with classical Hodgkin lymphoma. Source: peripheral blood mononuclear cells (PBMCs), taken before the second cycle of nivolumab. The CDR3 nucleotides read TGTGCCAGCAGCCCTGGACTAGCGGCTAAAAGTCCCTACGAGCAGTACTTC. Its protein product is CASSPGLAAKSPYEQYF.